A selection of T cell receptor beta chains follows, all from one sample in a study of shared clonotypes between healthy human individuals. Sequencing was performed with immunoSEQ multiplex PCR; in TCRdb, only in-frame clones are kept and a portion is missing. The table shows a few hundred thousand clones, with approximately 80% occurring only once. The specimen sequenced was PBMCs. The receptors come from a woman in her thirties or forties in good health. Some clones in this sample may be carry-over from other donors' samples. The CDR3 runs from the conserved cysteine through the conserved F or W. Fields, in order: clone size, D gene, J gene, V gene, CDR3 protein, CDR3 DNA. D genes are given only for firm matches. The listing skips clone size in some rows; elsewhere it reads once, few, many or a size class.

clone size: many
D gene: NA
J gene: TRBJ2-2
V gene: TRBV11-2
CDR3 protein: CASSSMGGSGSGELFF
CDR3 DNA: TGTGCCAGCAGCTCTATGGGGGGTTCGGGATCCGGGGAGCTGTTTTTT

clone size: NA
D gene: NA
J gene: TRBJ2-7
V gene: TRBV18
CDR3 protein: CASSPQVTYEQYF
CDR3 DNA: TGTGCCAGCTCACCCCAAGTTACCTACGAGCAGTACTTC

clone size: NA
D gene: TRBD1
J gene: TRBJ1-2
V gene: TRBV28
CDR3 protein: CASSSPTPGQGYGYTF
CDR3 DNA: TGTGCCAGCAGTTCCCCTACCCCGGGACAGGGCTATGGCTACACCTTC

clone size: NA
D gene: NA
J gene: TRBJ2-4
V gene: TRBV11-2
CDR3 protein: CASSLNRDGGAKNIQYF
CDR3 DNA: TGTGCCAGCAGCTTAAACCGGGACGGGGGAGCCAAAAACATTCAGTACTTC

clone size: once
D gene: NA
J gene: TRBJ2-1
V gene: TRBV9
CDR3 protein: CASSTSDGYNEQFF
CDR3 DNA: TGTGCCAGCAGCACATCAGACGGTTACAATGAGCAGTTCTTC

clone size: NA
D gene: NA
J gene: TRBJ1-1
V gene: TRBV7-2
CDR3 protein: CASSLRSGQRHTEAFF
CDR3 DNA: TGTGCCAGCAGCTTACGATCGGGGCAAAGGCACACTGAAGCTTTCTTT

clone size: once
D gene: NA
J gene: TRBJ1-1
V gene: TRBV29-1
CDR3 protein: CSVRVSQGTEAFF
CDR3 DNA: TGCAGCGTCCGTGTTTCCCAGGGCACTGAAGCTTTCTTT

clone size: NA
D gene: TRBD2
J gene: TRBJ2-5
V gene: TRBV29-1
CDR3 protein: CSAGLARETQYF
CDR3 DNA: TGCAGCGCCGGACTAGCGAGGGAGACCCAGTACTTC

clone size: NA
D gene: NA
J gene: TRBJ2-7
V gene: TRBV19
CDR3 protein: CASSIRGTEQYF
CDR3 DNA: TGTGCCAGTAGTATTCGTGGAACCGAGCAGTACTTC

clone size: NA
D gene: NA
J gene: TRBJ2-5
V gene: TRBV7-2
CDR3 protein: CASSLDPGQETQYF
CDR3 DNA: TGTGCCAGCAGCTTAGATCCAGGACAAGAGACCCAGTACTTC

clone size: NA
D gene: NA
J gene: TRBJ2-7
V gene: TRBV5-5
CDR3 protein: CASSFTGVYEQYF
CDR3 DNA: TGTGCCAGCAGTTTTACGGGGGTCTACGAGCAGTACTTC

clone size: NA
D gene: TRBD2
J gene: TRBJ2-5
V gene: TRBV11-2
CDR3 protein: CASSLAGGETQYF
CDR3 DNA: TGTGCCAGCAGCTTAGCGGGAGGGGAGACCCAGTACTTC

clone size: NA
D gene: NA
J gene: TRBJ1-2
V gene: TRBV18
CDR3 protein: CASSPDRSYGYTF
CDR3 DNA: TGTGCCAGCTCCCCCGACAGGTCATATGGCTACACCTTC

clone size: few
D gene: NA
J gene: TRBJ2-7
V gene: TRBV14
CDR3 protein: CASSQVTREQYF
CDR3 DNA: TGTGCCAGCAGCCAAGTTACTAGGGAGCAGTACTTC

clone size: NA
D gene: TRBD2
J gene: TRBJ2-7
V gene: TRBV15
CDR3 protein: CATSRDRGGWGYEQYF
CDR3 DNA: TGTGCCACCAGCAGAGATCGCGGGGGATGGGGCTACGAGCAGTACTTC

clone size: few
D gene: NA
J gene: TRBJ1-1
V gene: TRBV20-1
CDR3 protein: CSASKSFEAFF
CDR3 DNA: TGCAGTGCTAGTAAATCCTTTGAAGCTTTCTTT

clone size: few
D gene: TRBD1
J gene: TRBJ2-7
V gene: TRBV30
CDR3 protein: CAWGQESSYEQYF
CDR3 DNA: TGTGCCTGGGGACAGGAGAGCTCCTACGAGCAGTACTTC

clone size: few
D gene: NA
J gene: TRBJ2-7
V gene: TRBV10-3
CDR3 protein: CAISAGLNYEQYF
CDR3 DNA: TGTGCCATCAGTGCCGGACTAAACTACGAGCAGTACTTC

clone size: NA
D gene: TRBD1
J gene: TRBJ1-3
V gene: TRBV11-2
CDR3 protein: CASSPTGAGNTIYF
CDR3 DNA: TGTGCCAGCAGCCCGACAGGGGCTGGAAACACCATATATTTT

clone size: NA
D gene: NA
J gene: TRBJ1-2
V gene: TRBV27
CDR3 protein: CASSLEKGLGLYGYTF
CDR3 DNA: TGTGCCAGCAGTTTGGAGAAGGGTCTCGGGCTCTATGGCTACACCTTC

clone size: NA
D gene: NA
J gene: TRBJ2-7
V gene: TRBV6-6
CDR3 protein: CASSLRSYEQYF
CDR3 DNA: TGTGCCAGCAGTCTCCGTTCCTACGAGCAGTACTTC

clone size: NA
D gene: NA
J gene: TRBJ2-1
V gene: TRBV5-4
CDR3 protein: CASTKGGSYNEQFF
CDR3 DNA: TGTGCCAGCACAAAGGGGGGATCCTACAATGAGCAGTTCTTC

clone size: NA
D gene: NA
J gene: TRBJ2-5
V gene: TRBV19
CDR3 protein: CASSNTGYQETQYF
CDR3 DNA: TGTGCCAGTAGTAATACAGGGTACCAAGAGACCCAGTACTTC

clone size: few
D gene: NA
J gene: TRBJ1-1
V gene: TRBV19
CDR3 protein: CASSAGGNTEAFF
CDR3 DNA: TGTGCCAGTAGTGCGGGTGGGAACACTGAAGCTTTCTTT

clone size: NA
D gene: NA
J gene: TRBJ1-1
V gene: TRBV6-5
CDR3 protein: CASSYSTQLNTEAFF
CDR3 DNA: TGTGCCAGCAGTTACTCGACGCAGTTGAACACTGAAGCTTTCTTT

clone size: few
D gene: TRBD1
J gene: TRBJ1-1
V gene: TRBV7-9
CDR3 protein: CASSNRGRGNTEAFF
CDR3 DNA: TGTGCCAGCAGCAACAGGGGGCGGGGGAACACTGAAGCTTTCTTT

clone size: NA
D gene: NA
J gene: TRBJ1-3
V gene: TRBV11-2
CDR3 protein: CASNPGIMGGNTIYF
CDR3 DNA: TGTGCCAGTAACCCAGGAATCATGGGGGGAAACACCATATATTTT

clone size: NA
D gene: NA
J gene: TRBJ2-7
V gene: TRBV21-1
CDR3 protein: CASSKARNRDRGLEEQYF
CDR3 DNA: TGTGCCAGCAGCAAAGCGAGAAATCGGGACAGGGGGCTCGAAGAGCAGTACTTC

clone size: NA
D gene: NA
J gene: TRBJ2-1
V gene: TRBV10-2
CDR3 protein: CASSEEHEQFF
CDR3 DNA: TGCGCCAGCAGTGAGGAGCATGAGCAGTTCTTC

clone size: NA
D gene: TRBD2
J gene: TRBJ2-1
V gene: TRBV5-1
CDR3 protein: CASNLGLAWNEQFF
CDR3 DNA: TGCGCCAGCAACCTTGGACTAGCTTGGAATGAGCAGTTCTTC

clone size: NA
D gene: TRBD1
J gene: TRBJ2-1
V gene: TRBV7-2
CDR3 protein: CASSLGWDRPYNEQFF
CDR3 DNA: TGTGCCAGCAGCTTAGGGTGGGACAGACCCTACAATGAGCAGTTCTTC

clone size: NA
D gene: TRBD2
J gene: TRBJ2-5
V gene: TRBV30
CDR3 protein: CAWRLAGGGETQYF
CDR3 DNA: TGTGCCTGGCGACTAGCGGGGGGGGGAGAGACCCAGTACTTC

clone size: NA
D gene: TRBD1
J gene: TRBJ2-1
V gene: TRBV5-4
CDR3 protein: CASSLANKGAHNEQFF
CDR3 DNA: TGTGCCAGCAGCTTGGCTAACAAGGGGGCGCACAATGAGCAGTTCTTC

clone size: NA
D gene: TRBD1
J gene: TRBJ2-2
V gene: TRBV5-1
CDR3 protein: CASSPRKGTGETGELFF
CDR3 DNA: TGCGCCAGCAGCCCGAGGAAGGGGACAGGGGAAACCGGGGAGCTGTTTTTT

clone size: NA
D gene: NA
J gene: TRBJ2-7
V gene: TRBV27
CDR3 protein: CASSSSSGPYEQYF
CDR3 DNA: TGTGCCAGCAGTTCCAGCTCAGGGCCCTACGAGCAGTACTTC

clone size: NA
D gene: TRBD1
J gene: TRBJ1-2
V gene: TRBV2
CDR3 protein: CASSPRQGDGGYTF
CDR3 DNA: TGTGCCAGCAGTCCTAGACAGGGGGACGGTGGCTACACCTTC

clone size: NA
D gene: TRBD1
J gene: TRBJ1-4
V gene: TRBV5-1
CDR3 protein: CASSPSGTGNEKLFF
CDR3 DNA: TGCGCCAGCAGCCCCTCCGGGACAGGGAATGAAAAACTGTTTTTT

clone size: NA
D gene: NA
J gene: TRBJ2-7
V gene: TRBV15
CDR3 protein: CATSIQGSYEQYF
CDR3 DNA: TGTGCCACCAGCATACAGGGATCCTACGAGCAGTACTTC

clone size: NA
D gene: NA
J gene: TRBJ1-1
V gene: TRBV28
CDR3 protein: CASSFSGANTEAFF
CDR3 DNA: TGTGCCAGCAGTTTTTCCGGGGCCAACACTGAAGCTTTCTTT

clone size: NA
D gene: NA
J gene: TRBJ1-4
V gene: TRBV6-5
CDR3 protein: CASSDGATNEKLFF
CDR3 DNA: TGTGCCAGCAGCGACGGAGCAACTAATGAAAAACTGTTTTTT

clone size: NA
D gene: NA
J gene: TRBJ1-1
V gene: TRBV30
CDR3 protein: CAWNVILENTEAFF
CDR3 DNA: TGTGCCTGGAATGTAATTTTAGAGAACACTGAAGCTTTCTTT

clone size: NA
D gene: NA
J gene: TRBJ2-2
V gene: TRBV4-1
CDR3 protein: CASSRIPGTTNTGELFF
CDR3 DNA: TGCGCCAGCAGCCGCATTCCCGGGACCACAAACACCGGGGAGCTGTTTTTT

clone size: NA
D gene: NA
J gene: TRBJ1-6
V gene: TRBV30
CDR3 protein: CAWNSNNSPLHF
CDR3 DNA: TGTGCCTGGAACAGTAATAATTCACCCCTCCACTTT

clone size: NA
D gene: TRBD2
J gene: TRBJ2-1
V gene: TRBV27
CDR3 protein: CASPLAGGYNEQFF
CDR3 DNA: TGTGCCAGCCCCCTAGCGGGAGGTTACAATGAGCAGTTCTTC

clone size: once
D gene: NA
J gene: TRBJ2-3
V gene: TRBV9
CDR3 protein: CASSVAQETDTQYF
CDR3 DNA: TGTGCCAGCAGCGTAGCTCAGGAGACAGATACGCAGTATTTT

clone size: NA
D gene: NA
J gene: TRBJ2-1
V gene: TRBV5-5
CDR3 protein: CASSLRADSTPEQFF
CDR3 DNA: TGTGCCAGCAGCTTAAGAGCGGATTCCACCCCGGAGCAGTTCTTC

clone size: NA
D gene: NA
J gene: TRBJ1-1
V gene: TRBV14
CDR3 protein: CASSQDERGPAEAFF
CDR3 DNA: TGTGCCAGCAGCCAAGATGAACGGGGGCCGGCTGAAGCTTTCTTT

clone size: NA
D gene: TRBD2
J gene: TRBJ2-1
V gene: TRBV18
CDR3 protein: CASSPPGLAYEQFF
CDR3 DNA: TGTGCCAGCTCACCACCGGGACTAGCATATGAGCAGTTCTTC

clone size: NA
D gene: NA
J gene: TRBJ1-4
V gene: TRBV30
CDR3 protein: CAWSAGGQLYEKLFF
CDR3 DNA: TGTGCCTGGAGTGCCGGGGGCCAACTCTATGAAAAACTGTTTTTT

clone size: NA
D gene: NA
J gene: TRBJ2-1
V gene: TRBV4-1
CDR3 protein: CASSQEGGYSYNEQFF
CDR3 DNA: TGCGCCAGCAGCCAAGAGGGCGGGTACTCCTACAATGAGCAGTTCTTC

clone size: many
D gene: TRBD1
J gene: TRBJ2-5
V gene: TRBV5-1
CDR3 protein: CASSSRTGLQETQYF
CDR3 DNA: TGCGCCAGCAGTTCTAGGACAGGGCTGCAAGAGACCCAGTACTTC

clone size: NA
D gene: TRBD1
J gene: TRBJ1-1
V gene: TRBV28
CDR3 protein: CASRSQGAYTEAFF
CDR3 DNA: TGTGCCAGCAGATCCCAGGGGGCCTACACTGAAGCTTTCTTT

clone size: NA
D gene: NA
J gene: TRBJ2-6
V gene: TRBV5-6
CDR3 protein: CASSLYSGANVLTF
CDR3 DNA: TGTGCCAGCAGCCTTTACTCTGGGGCCAACGTCCTGACTTTC

clone size: NA
D gene: NA
J gene: TRBJ2-7
V gene: TRBV27
CDR3 protein: CASSSGPRSSYEQYF
CDR3 DNA: TGTGCCAGCAGTTCCGGACCTAGGAGCTCCTACGAGCAGTACTTC